This T cell receptor beta chain appears in the sequencing data of a study of T cells in Graves' hyperthyroidism and ophthalmopathy (dated by TCRdb to the late 2010s). About the study as a whole: Peripheral blood was sampled at the time of initial diagnosis, prior to any treatment. TCR V-J signatures able to tell the groups apart were searched for in a discovery cohort of approximately 95 patients, of whom 40 to 45 had Graves' ophthalmopathy and around 57 had stable Graves' hyperthyroidism. An independent validation cohort of under 20 hyperthyroidism patients and over 15 patients who later progressed to ophthalmopathy tested prospective prediction of ophthalmopathy. The 75 to 100 discovery patients were divided at random into training and test sets in a 7:3 ratio. In several Graves' hyperthyroidism patients, the study also compared T-cell repertoires from thyroid tissue with T-cell repertoires from blood. After sampling, hyperthyroidism patients received methimazole starting at 30 mg daily, and ophthalmopathy patients received high-dose intravenous methylprednisolone. The paper describes TCR Vbeta CDR3 sequencing of 140 or so peripheral blood samples, made up of approximately 40 ophthalmopathy patients, more than 70 hyperthyroidism patients and roughly 17 progressor patients.

In the ophthalmopathy patients, disease was moderately to severely active, with a Clinical Activity Score of 3 or more, a NOSPECS grade of 4 or more, and a duration of less than 3 months. Exclusion was applied to patients with uncontrolled infections, other autoimmune diseases, pregnancy or lactation. Diagnoses were established on the basis of clinical symptoms, serum thyroxine and TRAb, thyroid ultrasound, and orbital computed tomography. PBMCs were isolated from approximately 10 ml of fresh peripheral blood by Ficoll-Paque density gradient centrifugation. Total RNA was extracted using Trizol reagent, and RNA quality was assessed on an Agilent 2100 Bioanalyzer. This clonotype was seen at least ten times. Its binding antigen is unknown. At one end, the junction sequence differs from germline, possibly due to a read error. TCR beta CDR3 regions were amplified from RNA transcripts. The first round of RT-PCR for the TCR CDR3 was performed with the HTBI primer set and the Qiagen OneStep RT-PCR kit. The libraries were constructed in a second round of multiplex PCR and then size-selected and purified. Paired-end sequencing of the libraries was performed with 100 bp reads on an Illumina HiSeq2000. The source study handled its data this way. SOAPnuke was used to process the raw data, with reads discarded if the reads contained adapters or uncalled bases, had a mean Phred below 15, or lacked an exact constant-primer or identifier match. COPE v1.2.5 was used to merge the high-quality paired reads, and each unique nucleotide sequence was defined as a clonotype. MiTCR v1.1 was used to align clonotypes to the IMGT TRBV, TRBD and TRBJ reference segments. Only V-J combinations with frequency above 0.0001, covering 99% to 99.2% of repertoires, were analysed. The TCS score was defined as F50 (clonal expansion) divided by E x V (chaos), with BLOSUM62-based TCRdist calculated between CDR3 peptides within each V-J. Welch's t-statistics and random forest reduced approximately 520 V-J features to 13, which were used in a naive Bayes classifier (R e1071). In-frame beta chains were kept once TCRdb had trimmed the public reads at Q25 with fastp and called clones with MiXCR. Each CDR3 protein appears once, grouped with its most common genes and DNA. What appears here as the V and J calls and clone size reflects TCRdb's work, not the paper's. This sample comprises roughly 600,000 distinct CDR3 sequences, roughly 14% of them detected only once. About an eighth of the sample rests with the top ten.

For CDR1 and CDR2, the germline V gene (reference sequence) lists SSHAT and FNYEAQ. From its cysteine to its phenylalanine, the CDR3 spans 15 amino acids. Only CDR3 DNA remains: 45 bases, in frame from the first base. What the authors observed across the whole study: Ophthalmopathy was separated from stable hyperthyroidism by a 13 V-J signature model, with approximately 86% sensitivity and 81% to 83% specificity obtained in cross-validation and 80%/75% obtained in testing. No statistical method was used to fix the sample size in advance, and group allocation was not hidden from the investigators. In validation, the model predicted progression to ophthalmopathy a median of around 6.5 months before onset, with roughly 70% sensitivity and about 75% specificity. Most expanded thyroid clonotypes (frequency above 0.001) were also detected in blood, suggesting blood repertoires may reflect thyroid immune responses.

This clonotype originated in a woman in her fifties or sixties with Graves' ophthalmopathy. The rearrangement combines TRBV7-7 with TRBJ2-3; the D gene assignment is perhaps TRBD1 or TRBD2, with each matching 5 bases. Sequenced input: blood. The CDR3 reads CASSLGQGPTDTQYF. The DNA reads as follows: TGTGCTAGCAGCTTAGGGCAGGGACCCACAGATACGCAGTATTTT.